Listed here is a single T cell receptor beta chain. How the authors handled the data: How many nucleated cells were present was estimated from reference gene primer amplification. Sequencing used immunoSEQ multiplex PCR; TCRdb keeps in-frame clones, though not all of them. Clone size and V and J calls were adopted from that table, with D and trimming inferred from the DNA. Among 350,000 or so clones, approximately 84% were seen once, and the ten largest hold about 0.93%. The sample originates from a study of blood T cell repertoires in COVID-19. Study information: PBMCs, B-cell-depleted T cells, or T cells provided the cDNA or gDNA that made up the material.

This CDR3 spans 13 amino acids. CDR1 is LGHDT, CDR2 YNNKEL, per germline (reference sequence). The J segment lost 4 bases and the V segment lost 4 bases, leaving 2 bases of the junction unmatched. Cohort allocation depended upon clinical history that participants reported. The material sequenced was PBMCs or T cells enriched from blood (not recorded which). The receptor was isolated from a woman aged 25-40 years who had recovered from COVID-19. This chain uses TRBV3-1 (or the pseudogene TRBV3-2) with TRBJ2-5; TRBD1 matches at 8 bases. DNA of the CDR3: TGTGCCAGCAGCCGGGACAGGAGAGAGACCCAGTACTTC. Its translation: CASSRDRRETQYF.